What follows describes a single T cell receptor beta chain. The specificity of this receptor is unknown. This could be a read error, since a much larger clone is one nucleotide away. The data are from a study of breast tumors, draining lymph nodes, adjacent tissues (dated by TCRdb to between 2015 and 2016). Notes on the research overall: The study compared TCR beta repertoires across tumor, adjacent nontumor tissue and axillary lymph nodes from breast cancer patients. The study aimed to assess the relationships and possible T-cell exchange between tumor, surrounding tissue and draining lymph node repertoires in human breast cancer. Points the paper makes about the study in general: In luminal-like breast cancer, tumor and nontumor tissue repertoires resembled each other significantly more than in basal-like breast cancer. Tumor T-cell repertoires showed less diversity than lymph node repertoires and more diversity than nontumor tissue repertoires, and tumor T-cell repertoires showed preferential V and J gene usage. The data were considered consistent with the idea that most tumor T cells come from the lymph node and then expand in tumor tissue. The conclusion that tumor T cells originate in lymph nodes was framed as consistent with a hypothesis rather than directly demonstrated.

CDR1 and CDR2 are drawn from the germline V gene: MNHNS, SASEGT. The CDR3 holds 15 amino acids from the cysteine to the phenylalanine. Just the 45-base CDR3 DNA is kept, in frame starting at base 1. Sequencing was performed on an Illumina HiSeq 2000. Multiplex PCR amplification was used to generate the TCR beta chain libraries. High-throughput sequencing was used to analyze the amplified TCR beta chain products. The raw public data were reprocessed by TCRdb itself: fastp quality trimming at Q25, MiXCR clonotype calling, in-frame beta chains only. Every distinct CDR3 protein forms one entry, paired with its most common genes and DNA. Counted in this sample were 66,000 or so distinct CDR3 sequences; 43% of them appeared once. The top ten clones comprise approximately 9.1% of the sample.

This TCR was recovered from a female donor with breast cancer. Some clones in this sample may be carry-over from other donors' samples. Sequenced material: breast tumor tissue. The chain was built from TRBV6-1 and TRBJ1-5; the D gene is perhaps TRBD1, from 6 matching bases. CDR3 region: CAGSEAPQGGQPQHF. In nucleotides, the sequence is TGTGCCGGCAGTGAAGCCCCACAGGGCGGACAGCCCCAGCATTTT.